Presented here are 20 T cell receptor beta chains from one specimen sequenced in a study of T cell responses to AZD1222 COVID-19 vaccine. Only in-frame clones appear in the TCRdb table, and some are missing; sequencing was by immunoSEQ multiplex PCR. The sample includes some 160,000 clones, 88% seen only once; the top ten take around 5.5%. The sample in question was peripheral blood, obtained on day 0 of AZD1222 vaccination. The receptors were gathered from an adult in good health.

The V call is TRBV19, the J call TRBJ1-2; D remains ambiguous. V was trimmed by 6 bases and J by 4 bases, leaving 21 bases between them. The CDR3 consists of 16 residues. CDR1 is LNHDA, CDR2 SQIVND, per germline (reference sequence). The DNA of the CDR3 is TGTGCCAGTAGGACTTTAGTATTCGGCGGTCGCTATGGCTACACCTTC. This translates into CASRTLVFGGRYGYTF. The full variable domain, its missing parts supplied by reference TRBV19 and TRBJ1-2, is DGGITQSPKYLFRKEGQNVTLSCEQNLNHDAMYWYRQDPGQGLRLIYYSQIVNDFQKGDIAEGYSVSREKKESFPLTVTSAQKNPTAFYLCASRTLVFGGRYGYTFGSGTRLTVV.

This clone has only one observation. CDR3 sequence reads: CAWSVGSGTHQPQHF. The CDR3, as DNA: TGTGCCTGGAGTGTAGGATCAGGAACCCATCAGCCCCAGCATTTT. J is TRBJ1-5 and V is TRBV30; D is unclear. CDR1 GTSNPN and CDR2 SVGIG come from the germline V gene (reference sequence). V lost 0 bases and J 5 bases, leaving 14 bases between the germline ends. The CDR3 sequence is 15 residues long.

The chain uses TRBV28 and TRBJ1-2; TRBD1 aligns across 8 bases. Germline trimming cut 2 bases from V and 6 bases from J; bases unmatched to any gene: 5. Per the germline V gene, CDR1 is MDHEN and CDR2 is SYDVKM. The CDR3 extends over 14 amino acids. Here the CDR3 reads CASSLRTGTHGYTF. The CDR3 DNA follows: TGTGCCAGCAGTTTAAGGACAGGGACCCATGGCTACACCTTC.

Here the CDR3 DNA reads TGTGCCAGCAAGTCACCGGCGGATGGCTACACCTTC. Translated: CASKSPADGYTF. This chain joins TRBV27 and TRBJ1-2; D unclear. Looked up from germline, CDR1 is MNHEY and CDR2 is SMNVEV (reference sequence). The CDR3 totals 12 residues. V lost 7 bases and J 6 bases, leaving 12 bases between the germline ends.

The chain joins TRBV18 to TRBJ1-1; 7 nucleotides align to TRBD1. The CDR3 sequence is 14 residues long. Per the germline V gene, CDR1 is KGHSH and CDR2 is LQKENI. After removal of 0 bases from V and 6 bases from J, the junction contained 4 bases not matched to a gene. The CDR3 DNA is TGTGCCAGCTCACCACCGGGCAGGGGGTCTGAAGCTTTCTTT. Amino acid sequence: CASSPPGRGSEAFF.

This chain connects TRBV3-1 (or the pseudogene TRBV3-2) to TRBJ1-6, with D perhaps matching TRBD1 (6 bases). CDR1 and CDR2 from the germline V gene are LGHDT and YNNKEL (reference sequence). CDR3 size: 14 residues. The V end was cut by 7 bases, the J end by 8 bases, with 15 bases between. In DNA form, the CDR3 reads TGTGCCAGCAATAACGGGGACACCTATTCACCCCTCCACTTT. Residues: CASNNGDTYSPLHF.

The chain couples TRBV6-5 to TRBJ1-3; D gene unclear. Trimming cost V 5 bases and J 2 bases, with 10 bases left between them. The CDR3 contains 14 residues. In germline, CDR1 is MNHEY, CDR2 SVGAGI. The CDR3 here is CASSKSGAGNTIYF. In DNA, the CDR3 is TGTGCCAGCAGTAAATCAGGAGCTGGAAACACCATATATTTT.

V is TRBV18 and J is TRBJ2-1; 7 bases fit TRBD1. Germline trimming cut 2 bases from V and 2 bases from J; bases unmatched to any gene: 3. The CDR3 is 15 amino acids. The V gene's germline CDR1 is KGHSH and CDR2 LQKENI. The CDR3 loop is CASSPIQGAYNEQFF. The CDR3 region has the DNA TGTGCCAGCTCACCAATCCAGGGGGCCTACAATGAGCAGTTCTTC.

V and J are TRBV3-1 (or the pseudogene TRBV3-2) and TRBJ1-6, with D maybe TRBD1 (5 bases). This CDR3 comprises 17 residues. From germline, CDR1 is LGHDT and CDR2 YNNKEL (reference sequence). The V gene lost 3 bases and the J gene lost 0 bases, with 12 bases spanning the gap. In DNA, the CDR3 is TGTGCCAGCAGCCACTCCCGGGGGGGCTCCTATAATTCACCCCTCCACTTT. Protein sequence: CASSHSRGGSYNSPLHF.

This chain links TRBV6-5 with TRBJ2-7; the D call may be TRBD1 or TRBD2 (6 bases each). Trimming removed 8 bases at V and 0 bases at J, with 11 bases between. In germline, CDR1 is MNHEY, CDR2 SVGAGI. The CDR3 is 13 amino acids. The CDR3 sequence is CASRTGASYEQYF. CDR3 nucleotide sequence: TGTGCCAGCCGAACGGGGGCCTCCTACGAGCAGTACTTC.

The CDR3 DNA reads as TGTGCCAGCAGCCAAGGGGGGGGTGATGGCTACACCTTC. It yields the protein CASSQGGGDGYTF. The chain carries TRBV4-2 and TRBJ1-2; the D gene is possibly TRBD1 (5 bases). The V and J ends lost 1 base and 6 bases respectively, with 9 bases between them. Germline assignment: CDR1 LGHNA and CDR2 YNFKEQ. The CDR3 consists of 13 residues.

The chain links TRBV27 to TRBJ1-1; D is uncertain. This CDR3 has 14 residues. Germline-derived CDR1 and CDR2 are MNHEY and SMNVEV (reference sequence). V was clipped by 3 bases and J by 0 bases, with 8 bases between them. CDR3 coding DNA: TGTGCCAGCAGTTTGGCAGCCATGAACACTGAAGCTTTCTTT. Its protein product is CASSLAAMNTEAFF.

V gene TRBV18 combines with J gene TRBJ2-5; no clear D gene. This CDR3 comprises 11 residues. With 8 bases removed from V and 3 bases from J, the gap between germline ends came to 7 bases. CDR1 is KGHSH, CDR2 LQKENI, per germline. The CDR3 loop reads CASRAEETQYF. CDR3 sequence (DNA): TGTGCCAGCCGGGCAGAAGAGACCCAGTACTTC.

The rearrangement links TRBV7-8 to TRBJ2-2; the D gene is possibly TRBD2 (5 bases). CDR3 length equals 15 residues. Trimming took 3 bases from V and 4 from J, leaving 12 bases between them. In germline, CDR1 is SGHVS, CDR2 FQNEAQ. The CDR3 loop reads CASSFWQAGTGELFF. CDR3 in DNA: TGTGCCAGCAGCTTCTGGCAGGCGGGCACCGGGGAGCTGTTTTTT.

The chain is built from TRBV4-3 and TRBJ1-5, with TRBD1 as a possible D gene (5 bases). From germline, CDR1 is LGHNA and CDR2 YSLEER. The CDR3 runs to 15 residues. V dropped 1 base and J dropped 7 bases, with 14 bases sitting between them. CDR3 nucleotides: TGCGCCAGCAGCCAAGCAAGGGGCTTCAGGCAGCCCCAGCATTTT. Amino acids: CASSQARGFRQPQHF.

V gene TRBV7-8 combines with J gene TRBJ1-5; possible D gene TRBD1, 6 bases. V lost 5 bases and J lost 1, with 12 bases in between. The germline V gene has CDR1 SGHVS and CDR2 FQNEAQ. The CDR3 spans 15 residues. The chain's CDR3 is CASSAGTTSNQPQHF. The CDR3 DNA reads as TGTGCCAGCAGCGCCGGGACAACAAGCAATCAGCCCCAGCATTTT.

CDR3 sequence: CASSQPPGGRTGELFF. The DNA for the CDR3 is TGTGCCAGCAGCCAACCCCCGGGGGGCAGAACCGGGGAGCTGTTTTTT. The chain recombines TRBV11-2 with TRBJ2-2; D is possibly TRBD2 (7 bases). The V end lost 5 bases, the J end lost 5 bases, and 18 bases lay between the germline ends. This CDR3 comprises 16 residues. Germline lookup yields CDR1 SGHAT and CDR2 FQNNGV.

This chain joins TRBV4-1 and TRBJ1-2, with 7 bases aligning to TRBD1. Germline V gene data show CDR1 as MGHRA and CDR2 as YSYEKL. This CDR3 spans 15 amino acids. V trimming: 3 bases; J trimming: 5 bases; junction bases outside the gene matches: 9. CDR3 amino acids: CASSQITGTEYGYTF. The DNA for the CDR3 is TGCGCCAGCAGCCAGATAACCGGGACAGAATATGGCTACACCTTC.

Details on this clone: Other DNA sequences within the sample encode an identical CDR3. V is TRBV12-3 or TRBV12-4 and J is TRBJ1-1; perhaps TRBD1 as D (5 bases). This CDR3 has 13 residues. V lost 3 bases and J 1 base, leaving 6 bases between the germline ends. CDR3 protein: CASSLRGNTEAFF. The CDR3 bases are TGTGCCAGCAGTTTGAGGGGGAACACTGAAGCTTTCTTT.

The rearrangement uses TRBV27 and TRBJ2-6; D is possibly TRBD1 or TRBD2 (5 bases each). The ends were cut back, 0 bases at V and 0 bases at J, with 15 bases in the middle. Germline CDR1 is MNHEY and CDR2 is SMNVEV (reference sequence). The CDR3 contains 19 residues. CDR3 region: CASSLSGTLILSGANVLTF. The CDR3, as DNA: TGTGCCAGCAGTTTATCCGGGACCTTAATTCTCTCTGGGGCCAACGTCCTGACTTTC.